This T cell receptor beta chain was identified in a study of T-cell memory formation after mild COVID-19. The 5'RACE method, run with constant-segment primers, produced TCR alpha and TCR beta cDNA libraries (carrying sample barcodes and UMIs). TCRdb recomputed calls from the 5' RACE reads with MiXCR, one row per CDR3 protein. The sample includes 300,000 to 350,000 distinct CDR3 sequences, 12% to 15% of them seen just once. The V end lost 0 bases, the J end lost 7 bases, and 6 bases lay between the germline ends. The CDR3 has 12 residues. From germline, CDR1 is SGHAT and CDR2 FQNNGV. Sequences were obtained from PBMCs or a T cell subset sorted from them (not recorded which). The sequence derives from a man in his late teens or twenties who had mild COVID-19 (a few samples of this study predate the infection). Cell type and time point are not known. The chain couples TRBV11-2 to TRBJ1-2; D remains ambiguous. The CDR3 loop reads CASSLDRSGYTF. The CDR3 nucleotides read TGTGCCAGCAGCTTAGACAGGAGTGGCTACACCTTC. The whole variable domain, remainder taken from reference TRBV11-2 and TRBJ1-2, is EAGVAQSPRYKIIEKRQSVAFWCNPISGHATLYWYQQILGQGPKLLIQFQNNGVVDDSQLPKDRFSAERLKGVDSTLKIQPAKLEDSAVYLCASSLDRSGYTFGSGTRLTVV.